Reported below is one T cell receptor (beta chain). As yet, its antigen is unknown. These data originate in a study of cytomegalovirus exposure and HLA in healthy donors. Germline V lookup: CDR1 SGDLS, CDR2 YYNGEE. The CDR3 length is 13 residues. The trim removed 3 bases at V and 5 bases at J, leaving 3 bases unmatched. The primer mix had 60 Vbeta and 13 Jbeta primers. Sequencing was performed with immunoSEQ multiplex PCR; in TCRdb, only in-frame clones are kept and a portion is missing. The data hold 150,000 to 200,000 clones, with 70% to 75% observed a single time. Study conclusions and caveats: Reports showed the classifier diagnosing cytomegalovirus status with high specificity and sensitivity. The number of N-insertions in an Asian-associated ancestry cluster was reportedly below the approximately 700-donor mean in a later analysis.

Sequencing was performed on PBMCs. The sequence was collected from a man between 18 and 35 years old in good health and CMV-seropositive. The chain carries TRBV9 and TRBJ1-2, with 8 nucleotides matching TRBD1. CDR3 sequence reads: CASSAQGAYGYTF. The CDR3 coding sequence is TGTGCCAGCAGCGCCCAGGGGGCTTATGGCTACACCTTC. Full variable domain (rest looked up from reference TRBV9 and TRBJ1-2): DSGVTQTPKHLITATGQRVTLRCSPRSGDLSVYWYQQSLDQGLQFLIQYYNGEERAKGNILERFSAQQFPDLHSELNLSSLELGDSALYFCASSAQGAYGYTFGSGTRLTVV.